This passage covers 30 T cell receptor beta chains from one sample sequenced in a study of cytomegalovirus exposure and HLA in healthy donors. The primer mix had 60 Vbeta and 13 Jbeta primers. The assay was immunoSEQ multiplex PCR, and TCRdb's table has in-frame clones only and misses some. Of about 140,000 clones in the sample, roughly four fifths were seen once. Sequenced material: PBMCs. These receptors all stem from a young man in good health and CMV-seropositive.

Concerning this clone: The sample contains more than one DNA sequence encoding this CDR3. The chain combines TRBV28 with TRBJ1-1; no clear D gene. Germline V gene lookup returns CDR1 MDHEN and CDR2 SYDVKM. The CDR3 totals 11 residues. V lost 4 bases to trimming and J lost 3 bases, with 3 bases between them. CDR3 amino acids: CASSSDTEAFF. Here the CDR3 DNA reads TGTGCCAGCAGTTCGGACACTGAAGCTTTCTTT. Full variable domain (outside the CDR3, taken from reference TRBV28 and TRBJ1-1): DVKVTQSSRYLVKRTGEKVFLECVQDMDHENMFWYRQDPGLGLRLIYFSYDVKMKEKGDIPEGYSVSREKKERFSLILESASTNQTSMYLCASSSDTEAFFGQGTRLTVV.

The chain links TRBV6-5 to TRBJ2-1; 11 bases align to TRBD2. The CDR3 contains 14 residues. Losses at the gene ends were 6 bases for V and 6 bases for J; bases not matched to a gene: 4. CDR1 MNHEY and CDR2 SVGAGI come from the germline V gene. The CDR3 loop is CASRKLAGVNEQFF. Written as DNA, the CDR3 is TGTGCCAGCAGAAAACTAGCGGGAGTCAATGAGCAGTTCTTC.

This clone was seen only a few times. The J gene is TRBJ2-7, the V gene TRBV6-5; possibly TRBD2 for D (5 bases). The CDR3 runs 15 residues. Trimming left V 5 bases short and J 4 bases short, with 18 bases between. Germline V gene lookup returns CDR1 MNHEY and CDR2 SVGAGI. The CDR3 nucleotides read TGTGCCAGCAGTGCAGGACTCACCGTGGGGTACGAGCAGTACTTC. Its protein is CASSAGLTVGYEQYF.

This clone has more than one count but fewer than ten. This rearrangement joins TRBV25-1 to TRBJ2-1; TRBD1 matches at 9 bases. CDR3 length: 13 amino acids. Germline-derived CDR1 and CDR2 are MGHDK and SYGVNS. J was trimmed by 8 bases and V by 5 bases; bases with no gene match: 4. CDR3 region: CASSFTGGDEQFF. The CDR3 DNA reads TGTGCCAGCAGTTTCACAGGGGGCGATGAGCAGTTCTTC.

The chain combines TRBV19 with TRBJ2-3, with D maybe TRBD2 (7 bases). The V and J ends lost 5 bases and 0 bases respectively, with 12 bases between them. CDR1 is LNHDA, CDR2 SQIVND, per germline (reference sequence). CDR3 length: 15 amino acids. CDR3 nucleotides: TGTGCCAGTAGTGCGGGGGCATCTAGCACAGATACGCAGTATTTT. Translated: CASSAGASSTDTQYF.

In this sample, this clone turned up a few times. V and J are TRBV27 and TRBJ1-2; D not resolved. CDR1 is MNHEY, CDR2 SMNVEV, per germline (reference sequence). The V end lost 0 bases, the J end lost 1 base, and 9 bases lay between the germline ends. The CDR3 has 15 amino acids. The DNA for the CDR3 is TGTGCCAGCAGTTTATCGTGGCAGCGTAACTATGGCTACACCTTC. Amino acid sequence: CASSLSWQRNYGYTF.

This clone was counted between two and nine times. The chain's CDR3 is CAITGQGTGYGYTF. CDR3 sequence (DNA): TGTGCCATCACCGGACAGGGAACGGGTTATGGCTACACCTTC. The J gene is TRBJ1-2, the V gene TRBV10-3, with TRBD1 matching 8 bases. Unmatched junction bases numbered 9, after V lost 7 bases and J lost 5 bases. Germline V CDR1 and CDR2: ENHRY, SYGVKD. The CDR3 is 14 amino acids.

CDR3 amino acids: CASSYATSGSYNEQFF. The CDR3 nucleotides read TGTGCCAGCAGTTATGCCACTAGCGGGAGTTACAATGAGCAGTTCTTC. This chain uses TRBV28 with TRBJ2-1; 11 bases agree with TRBD2. Germline-derived CDR1 and CDR2 are MDHEN and SYDVKM. The trim removed 4 bases at V and 4 bases at J, leaving 6 bases unmatched. The length of the CDR3 is 16 residues.

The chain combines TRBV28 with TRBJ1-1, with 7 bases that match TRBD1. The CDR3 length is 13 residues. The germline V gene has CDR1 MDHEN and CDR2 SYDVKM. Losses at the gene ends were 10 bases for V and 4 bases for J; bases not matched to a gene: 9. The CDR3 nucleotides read TGTGCCACCAAGAGACAGGGTTTCACTGAAGCTTTCTTT. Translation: CATKRQGFTEAFF.

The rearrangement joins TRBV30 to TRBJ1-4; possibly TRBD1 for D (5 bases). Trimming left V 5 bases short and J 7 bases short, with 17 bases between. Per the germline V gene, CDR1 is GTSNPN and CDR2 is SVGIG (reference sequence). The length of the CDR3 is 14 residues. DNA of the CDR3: TGTGCCTGGGCTACGGCAGGGTATCTTGAAAAACTGTTTTTT. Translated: CAWATAGYLEKLFF.

CDR3 sequence (DNA): TGTGCCAGCAGCCGCCAGCTCAACGCGGCAGAGACCCAGTACTTC. This encodes CASSRQLNAAETQYF. This chain joins TRBV7-8 and TRBJ2-5; D is ambiguous. Trimming removed 5 bases from V and 4 bases from J, with 17 bases in between. The CDR3 totals 15 residues. Germline loops: CDR1 SGHVS, CDR2 FQNEAQ.

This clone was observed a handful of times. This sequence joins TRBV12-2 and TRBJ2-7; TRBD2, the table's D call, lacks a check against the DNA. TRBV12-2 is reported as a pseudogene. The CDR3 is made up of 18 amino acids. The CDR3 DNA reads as TGTGCAAGTCGCTTAGAGGGTTCTCTAGCGGGTTATACCTACGAGCAGTACTTC. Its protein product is CASRLEGSLAGYTYEQYF.

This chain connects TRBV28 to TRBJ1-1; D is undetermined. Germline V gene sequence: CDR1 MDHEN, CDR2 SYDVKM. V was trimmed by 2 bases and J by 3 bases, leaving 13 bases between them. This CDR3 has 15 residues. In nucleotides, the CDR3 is TGTGCCAGCAGTTTAGGTGGGGAGGGTCACACTGAAGCTTTCTTT. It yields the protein CASSLGGEGHTEAFF.

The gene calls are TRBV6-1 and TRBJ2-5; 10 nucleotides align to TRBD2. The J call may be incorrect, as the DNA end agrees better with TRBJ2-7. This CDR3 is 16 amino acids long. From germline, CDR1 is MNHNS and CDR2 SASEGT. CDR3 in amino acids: CASSVVSSGSPYEQYF. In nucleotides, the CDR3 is TGTGCCAGCAGTGTGGTTTCTAGCGGGAGTCCCTACGAGCAGTACTTC.

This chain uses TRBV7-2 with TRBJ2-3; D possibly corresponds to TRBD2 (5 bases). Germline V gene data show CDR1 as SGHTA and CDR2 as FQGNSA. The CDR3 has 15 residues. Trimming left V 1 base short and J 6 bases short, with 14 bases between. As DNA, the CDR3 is TGTGCCAGCAGCTTAGTTTGGCTAGCAGGCGATACGCAGTATTTT. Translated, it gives CASSLVWLAGDTQYF.

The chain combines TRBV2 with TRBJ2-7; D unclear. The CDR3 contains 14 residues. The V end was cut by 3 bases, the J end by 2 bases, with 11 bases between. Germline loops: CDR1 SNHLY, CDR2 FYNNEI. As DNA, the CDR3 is TGTGCCAGCAGTGATAGCAGTCGTACCTACGAGCAGTACTTC. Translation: CASSDSSRTYEQYF.

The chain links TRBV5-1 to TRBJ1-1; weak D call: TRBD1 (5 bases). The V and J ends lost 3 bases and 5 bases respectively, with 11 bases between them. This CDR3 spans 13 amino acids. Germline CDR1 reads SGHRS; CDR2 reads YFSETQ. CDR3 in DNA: TGCGCCAGCAGCTCGGGGGAAGGGACTGAAGCTTTCTTT. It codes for CASSSGEGTEAFF.

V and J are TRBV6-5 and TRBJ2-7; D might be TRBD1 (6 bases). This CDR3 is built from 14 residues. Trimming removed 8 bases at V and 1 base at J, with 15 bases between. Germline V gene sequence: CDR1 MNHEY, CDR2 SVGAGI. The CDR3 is CASRLMDSSYEQYF. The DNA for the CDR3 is TGTGCCAGCCGCCTAATGGACAGTTCCTACGAGCAGTACTTC.

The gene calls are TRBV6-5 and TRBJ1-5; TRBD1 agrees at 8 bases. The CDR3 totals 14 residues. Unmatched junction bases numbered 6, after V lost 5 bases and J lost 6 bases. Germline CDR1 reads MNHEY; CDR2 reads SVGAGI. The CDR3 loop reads CASSTDRGSQPQHF. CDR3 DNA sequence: TGTGCCAGCAGTACTGACAGGGGTTCTCAGCCCCAGCATTTT.

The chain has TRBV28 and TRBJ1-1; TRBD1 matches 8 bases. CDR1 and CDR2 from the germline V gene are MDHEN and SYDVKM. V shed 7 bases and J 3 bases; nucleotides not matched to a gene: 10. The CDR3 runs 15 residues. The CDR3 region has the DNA TGTGCCAGCACCCACCCCATACAGGGGGACACTGAAGCTTTCTTT. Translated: CASTHPIQGDTEAFF.

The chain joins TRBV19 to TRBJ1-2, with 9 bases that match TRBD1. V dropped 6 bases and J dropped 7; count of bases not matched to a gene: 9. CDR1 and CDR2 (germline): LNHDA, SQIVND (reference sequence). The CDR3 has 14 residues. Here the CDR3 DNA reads TGTGCCAGTAGCCCTGTACAGGGGGCAGTTGGCTACACCTTC. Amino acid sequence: CASSPVQGAVGYTF.

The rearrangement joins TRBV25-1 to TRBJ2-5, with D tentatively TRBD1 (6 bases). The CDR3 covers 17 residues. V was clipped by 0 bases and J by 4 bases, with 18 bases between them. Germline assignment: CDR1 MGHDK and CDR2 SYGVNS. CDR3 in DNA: TGTGCCAGCAGTGAATACAGACAGGATACCCTGGGAGAGACCCAGTACTTC. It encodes CASSEYRQDTLGETQYF.

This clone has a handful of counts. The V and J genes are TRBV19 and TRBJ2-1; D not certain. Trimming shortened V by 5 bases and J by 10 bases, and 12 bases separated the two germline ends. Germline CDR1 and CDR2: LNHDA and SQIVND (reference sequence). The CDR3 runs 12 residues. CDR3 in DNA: TGTGCCAGTAGTGGGTCTGCCGGGGAGCAGTTCTTC. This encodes CASSGSAGEQFF.

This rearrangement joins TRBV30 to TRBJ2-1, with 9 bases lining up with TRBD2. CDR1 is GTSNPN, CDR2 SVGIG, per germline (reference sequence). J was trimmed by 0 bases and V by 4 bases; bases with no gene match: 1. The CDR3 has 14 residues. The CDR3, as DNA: TGTGCCTGGAAGCGGGAGGCCTCCTACAATGAGCAGTTCTTC. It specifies CAWKREASYNEQFF.

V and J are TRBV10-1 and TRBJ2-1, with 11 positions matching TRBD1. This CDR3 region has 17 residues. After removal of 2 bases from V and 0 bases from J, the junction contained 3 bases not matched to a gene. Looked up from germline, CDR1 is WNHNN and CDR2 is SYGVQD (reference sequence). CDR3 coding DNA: TGCGCCAGCAGTGAGGGGACAGGGGGTTTCTCCTACAATGAGCAGTTCTTC. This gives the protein CASSEGTGGFSYNEQFF.

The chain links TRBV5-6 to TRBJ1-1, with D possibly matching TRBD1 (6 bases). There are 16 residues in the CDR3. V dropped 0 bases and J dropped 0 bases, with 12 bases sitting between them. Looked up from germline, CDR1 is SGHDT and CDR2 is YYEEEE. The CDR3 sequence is CASSLGAGVMNTEAFF. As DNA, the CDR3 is TGTGCCAGCAGCTTGGGGGCAGGGGTTATGAACACTGAAGCTTTCTTT.

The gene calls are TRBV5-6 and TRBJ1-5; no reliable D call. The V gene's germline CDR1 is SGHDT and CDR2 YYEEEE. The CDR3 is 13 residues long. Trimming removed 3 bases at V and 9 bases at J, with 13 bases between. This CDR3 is CASSYTSEGPQHF. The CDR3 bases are TGTGCCAGCAGCTATACGTCCGAGGGGCCCCAGCATTTT.

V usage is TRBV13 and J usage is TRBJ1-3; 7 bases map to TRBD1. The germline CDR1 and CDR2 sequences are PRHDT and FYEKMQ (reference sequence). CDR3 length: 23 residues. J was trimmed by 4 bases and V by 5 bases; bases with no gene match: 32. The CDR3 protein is CASSISATGPWNPPSGQGNTIYF. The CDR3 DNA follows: TGTGCCAGCAGCATTTCCGCGACAGGGCCGTGGAACCCTCCATCGGGCCAGGGAAACACCATATATTTT.

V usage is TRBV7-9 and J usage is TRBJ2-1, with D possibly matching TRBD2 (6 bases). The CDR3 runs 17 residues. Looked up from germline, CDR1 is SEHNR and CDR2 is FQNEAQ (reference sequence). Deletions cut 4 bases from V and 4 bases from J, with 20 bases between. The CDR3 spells CASSSVEGGELYNEQFF. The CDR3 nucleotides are TGTGCCAGCAGCTCAGTAGAGGGCGGGGAGCTATACAATGAGCAGTTCTTC.

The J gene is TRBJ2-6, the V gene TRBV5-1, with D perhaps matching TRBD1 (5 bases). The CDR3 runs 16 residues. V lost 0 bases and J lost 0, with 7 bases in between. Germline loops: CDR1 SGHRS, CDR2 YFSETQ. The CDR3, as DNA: TGCGCCAGCAGCTTGGGACAGCTCTCTGGGGCCAACGTCCTGACTTTC. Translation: CASSLGQLSGANVLTF.